This TCR beta chain was identified during a study of shared clonotypes between healthy human individuals. The assay used deep level. In the original processing: Filtering was not the same, since immunoSEQ gave junction-only sequences without quality scores. TCRdb keeps only in-frame clones here, not all; method: immunoSEQ multiplex PCR. V, J and clone size reflect that table, while D and trimming were determined from the DNA. In the table there are about 580,000 clones, nearly 98% of which are singletons. Study-wide results and limits: Rarefaction curves obtained for sorted subsets showed sequencing incomplete despite large depth. Owing to a small donor count, the genetic and exposure-history diversity represented was limited.

Naive-designated CD8 cells lacked CD45RO, were positively enriched for CCR7, and omitted terminally differentiated effector memory CD45RA+ cells. Concerning this clone itself: What it recognizes is unknown.

This receptor was obtained from a man younger than 40 in good health. The sample was naive CD8+ T cells sorted from blood.

The CDR3: CASSGMGYTF. CDR3 DNA: TGTGCCAGCAGTGGAATGGGCTACACCTTC. J is TRBJ1-2 and V is TRBV9; unclear D gene. Germline V gene data show CDR1 as SGDLS and CDR2 as YYNGEE. The ends were cut back, 5 bases at V and 8 bases at J, with 7 bases in the middle. The CDR3 has 10 amino acids.